This TCR beta chain comes out of a study of graft-versus-host responses after intestinal transplantation. About the research overall: Transplants given to recipients were multivisceral, liver-intestinal, or isolated intestinal. Recipients uniformly received anti-thymocyte globulin induction, followed by tacrolimus and steroids for two to four years.

Sequenced by immunoSEQ multiplex PCR; TCRdb stores in-frame clones only, minus some. This table holds 15,000 or so clones, roughly 88% found once. This CDR3 has 13 residues. CDR1 MRHNA and CDR2 SNTAGT come from the germline V gene. Trimming left V 5 bases short and J 4 bases short, with 12 bases between. The sequence derives from a human patient who received an intestinal transplant, so some T cells may come from the graft donor. The sequenced sample was PBMCs, obtained roughly 110 days after intestinal transplant. This chain links TRBV6-4 with TRBJ2-7; D unresolved. CDR3 nucleotide sequence: TGTGCCAGCAGTCTGCGTGAAGGGTACGAGCAGTACTTC. Its protein product is CASSLREGYEQYF.